The 28 T cell receptor beta chains reported below all come from one sample, sequenced in a study of shared clonotypes between healthy human individuals. Produced via immunoSEQ multiplex PCR; TCRdb's table is partial and in-frame only. The table lists about 510,000 clones, around 96% of them singletons. The sequenced material came from naive CD4+ T cells sorted from blood. Subset here: CD45RA+ positively selected. These receptors were collected from a woman in her twenties or thirties in good health.

The chain joins TRBV28 to TRBJ2-7, with 8 positions matching TRBD1. This CDR3 has 15 residues. V dropped 4 bases and J dropped 5; count of bases not matched to a gene: 10. Per germline, CDR1 MDHEN and CDR2 SYDVKM. In DNA, the CDR3 is TGTGCCAGCAGTTATAGCCCCGGGACAGGTAACGAGCAGTACTTC. Its translation is CASSYSPGTGNEQYF.

The chain employs TRBV30 and TRBJ2-2; D not resolved. The V end was cut by 7 bases, the J end by 3 bases, with 6 bases between. The CDR3 sequence is 11 residues long. Germline CDR1 reads GTSNPN; CDR2 reads SVGIG (reference sequence). CDR3: CALTYTGELFF. CDR3 DNA: TGTGCCTTAACGTACACCGGGGAGCTGTTTTTT. Complete variable domain (other parts from reference TRBV30 and TRBJ2-2): SQTIHQWPATLVQPVGSPLSLECTVEGTSNPNLYWYRQAAGRGLQLLFYSVGIGQISSEVPQNLSASRPQDRQFILSSKKLLLSDSGFYLCALTYTGELFFGEGSRLTVL.

This sequence joins TRBV7-9 and TRBJ2-7, with D possibly being TRBD1 (7 bases). V dropped 2 bases and J dropped 7 bases, with 18 bases sitting between them. The CDR3 is 15 amino acids. Germline CDR1 and CDR2: SEHNR and FQNEAQ (reference sequence). The CDR3 sequence is CASSLRGTEAREQYF. The CDR3 DNA is TGTGCCAGCAGCTTACGGGGGACAGAGGCGAGGGAGCAGTACTTC.

The genes are TRBV11-2 and TRBJ1-2; 11 bases fit TRBD1. V was clipped by 8 bases and J by 8 bases; unmatched bases: 22. Looked up from germline, CDR1 is SGHAT and CDR2 is FQNNGV. CDR3 size: 18 residues. The CDR3 nucleotides read TGTGCCAGCGGGCGGGTCCGGACAGGGGGCCTGGGTGAAAACGGCTACACCTTC. This sequence encodes CASGRVRTGGLGENGYTF. Combining the CDR3 with reference TRBV11-2 and TRBJ1-2 gives the whole variable domain EAGVAQSPRYKIIEKRQSVAFWCNPISGHATLYWYQQILGQGPKLLIQFQNNGVVDDSQLPKDRFSAERLKGVDSTLKIQPAKLEDSAVYLCASGRVRTGGLGENGYTFGSGTRLTVV.

The chain joins TRBV28 to TRBJ2-5; 7 nucleotides align to TRBD1. This CDR3 is built from 17 residues. Germline CDR1 MDHEN, CDR2 SYDVKM. V shed 5 bases and J 5 bases; nucleotides not matched to a gene: 17. Here the CDR3 DNA reads TGTGCCAGCAGTCCAATCCGACAGGGTTTAGGTAGGGAGACCCAGTACTTC. Translating it yields CASSPIRQGLGRETQYF.

The chain has TRBV11-1 and TRBJ2-7; D is unresolved. V gave up 6 bases and J gave up 6 bases, with 15 bases separating them. The CDR3 totals 13 residues. Germline V CDR1 and CDR2: SGHAT, FQDESV (reference sequence). As DNA, the CDR3 is TGTGCCAGCAGAGGATCTGGGTTTGGCGAGCAGTACTTC. Its protein product is CASRGSGFGEQYF.

The chain uses TRBV6-6 and TRBJ2-2; D possibly corresponds to TRBD1 (5 bases). Trimming shortened V by 0 bases and J by 4 bases, and 9 bases separated the two germline ends. CDR3 length: 15 residues. The V gene's germline CDR1 is MNHNY and CDR2 SVGAGI (reference sequence). The CDR3 DNA sequence: TGTGCCAGCAGTTACTCGCTACAGGCCACCGGGGAGCTGTTTTTT. It encodes CASSYSLQATGELFF.

This clone came up once. The CDR3 bases are TGCGCCAGCAGCTCACCCTGGCGGGGCCAGGGGACCGGGGAGCTGTTTTTT. Amino acid sequence: CASSSPWRGQGTGELFF. This rearrangement joins TRBV5-1 to TRBJ2-2; D assignment may be TRBD1 or TRBD2 (6 bases each). Germline V gene sequence: CDR1 SGHRS, CDR2 YFSETQ. The CDR3 has 17 residues. The V end was cut by 3 bases, the J end by 5 bases, with 20 bases between.

As concerns this clone: In the same sample, other DNA sequences code for this CDR3. The rearrangement joins TRBV15 to TRBJ2-7, with D tentatively TRBD2 (6 bases). This CDR3 is 14 amino acids long. Germline CDR1 and CDR2: LNHNV and YYDKDF (reference sequence). The V gene lost 0 bases and the J gene lost 2 bases, with 8 bases spanning the gap. CDR3 loop: CATSREAGPYEQYF. In DNA, the CDR3 is TGTGCCACCAGCAGAGAGGCGGGACCCTACGAGCAGTACTTC.

This chain joins TRBV27 and TRBJ2-1, with D possibly called TRBD1 or TRBD2 (6 bases each). Per germline, CDR1 MNHEY and CDR2 SMNVEV (reference sequence). V lost 5 bases and J lost 0, with 20 bases in between. This CDR3 is built from 18 residues. Here the CDR3 reads CASSPTLPRGGSYNEQFF. The CDR3 coding sequence is TGTGCCAGCAGTCCGACGTTACCCAGGGGAGGCTCCTACAATGAGCAGTTCTTC.

This rearrangement joins TRBV30 to TRBJ1-6; D gene ambiguous. The germline V and J ends were trimmed by 2 bases and 10 bases, with 12 bases remaining between them. The CDR3 runs to 13 residues. Looked up from germline, CDR1 is GTSNPN and CDR2 is SVGIG (reference sequence). This chain's CDR3 is CAWSTHGSSPLHF. Written as DNA, the CDR3 is TGTGCCTGGAGTACCCACGGATCGTCACCCCTCCACTTT. Drawing the rest from reference TRBV30 and TRBJ1-6, the complete variable domain is SQTIHQWPATLVQPVGSPLSLECTVEGTSNPNLYWYRQAAGRGLQLLFYSVGIGQISSEVPQNLSASRPQDRQFILSSKKLLLSDSGFYLCAWSTHGSSPLHFGNGTRLTVT.

This rearrangement joins TRBV5-1 to TRBJ2-7, with 8 bases that match TRBD2. The V and J ends lost 0 bases and 0 bases, in that order; junction bases with no gene match: 8. CDR1 is SGHRS, CDR2 YFSETQ, per germline. The CDR3 consists of 17 residues. CDR3 amino acids: CASSLGRTSGTSYEQYF. The DNA for the CDR3 is TGCGCCAGCAGCTTGGGACGTACTAGCGGAACCTCCTACGAGCAGTACTTC.

The chain carries TRBV28 and TRBJ2-5; 7 positions agree with TRBD2. Germline V CDR1 and CDR2: MDHEN, SYDVKM. The ends lost 3 bases at V and 4 bases at J; junction bases unmatched: 2. CDR3 length: 13 amino acids. The CDR3 DNA reads as TGTGCCAGCAGTTTGGGGGGGGTAGAGACCCAGTACTTC. Translated: CASSLGGVETQYF.

The chain joins TRBV11-3 to TRBJ2-7, with 8 bases matching TRBD2. V was clipped by 5 bases and J by 4 bases; unmatched bases: 1. Per germline, CDR1 SGHNT and CDR2 YENEEA. The CDR3 is 12 amino acids. CDR3 residues: CASSASGYEQYF. CDR3 in DNA: TGTGCCAGCAGCGCTAGCGGGTACGAGCAGTACTTC.

The chain uses TRBV19 and TRBJ2-7; tentative D call: TRBD2 (6 bases). Trimming removed 3 bases from V and 3 bases from J, with 15 bases in between. Looked up from germline, CDR1 is LNHDA and CDR2 is SQIVND (reference sequence). This CDR3 contains 15 residues. The CDR3: CASSISKAGVYEQYF. CDR3 nucleotide sequence: TGTGCCAGTAGTATTTCAAAAGCGGGTGTCTACGAGCAGTACTTC.

V and J are TRBV6-5 and TRBJ1-2; D perhaps matches TRBD1 (6 bases). The CDR3 covers 15 residues. The V gene lost 0 bases and the J gene lost 3 bases, with 11 bases spanning the gap. The germline gives CDR1 MNHEY, CDR2 SVGAGI. The CDR3 here is CASSYSGTRHYGYTF. CDR3 DNA: TGTGCCAGCAGTTACTCCGGGACAAGGCACTATGGCTACACCTTC.

Worth noting for this clone: Other DNA sequences in the same sample also yield this CDR3. The chain employs TRBV10-1 and TRBJ2-7; 9 nucleotides agree with TRBD2. There are 15 residues in the CDR3. The V gene end was trimmed by 0 bases and the J gene end by 2 bases; junction bases not matched to a gene: 2. The V gene's germline CDR1 is WNHNN and CDR2 SYGVQD (reference sequence). CDR3 loop: CASSESLAGTYEQYF. The CDR3 region has the DNA TGCGCCAGCAGTGAGTCGCTAGCGGGGACCTACGAGCAGTACTTC.

The chain combines TRBV28 with TRBJ2-5; 7 bases match TRBD1. The CDR3 runs 14 residues. Germline V gene lookup returns CDR1 MDHEN and CDR2 SYDVKM. J was trimmed by 2 bases and V by 6 bases; bases with no gene match: 6. CDR3 DNA sequence: TGTGCCAGCAGCCGACAGGGTATTCAAGAGACCCAGTACTTC. The encoded protein is CASSRQGIQETQYF.

This chain uses TRBV2 with TRBJ2-5, with TRBD1 identical over 8 bases. The J segment lost 6 bases and the V segment lost 5 bases, leaving 8 bases of the junction unmatched. The CDR3 runs 14 residues. Looked up from germline, CDR1 is SNHLY and CDR2 is FYNNEI. The CDR3 DNA is TGTGCCAGCAGTATCGGACAGGGAGAGAAGACCCAGTACTTC. This codes for CASSIGQGEKTQYF.

V is TRBV18 and J is TRBJ1-1; D is unresolved. The CDR3 length is 14 residues. With 8 bases removed from V and 4 bases from J, the gap between germline ends came to 17 bases. CDR1 is KGHSH, CDR2 LQKENI, per germline. Here the CDR3 reads CASQERQVSTEAFF. As DNA, the CDR3 is TGTGCCAGCCAGGAGAGGCAGGTTTCCACTGAAGCTTTCTTT.

J is TRBJ1-1 and V is TRBV19; 12 bases match TRBD1. Losses at the gene ends were 0 bases for V and 6 bases for J; bases not matched to a gene: 11. This CDR3 is built from 18 residues. CDR1 is LNHDA and CDR2 is SQIVND in the germline V gene (reference sequence). CDR3 sequence reads: CASSIDPGTGGSRPEAFF. The DNA of the CDR3 is TGTGCCAGTAGTATAGATCCCGGGACAGGGGGCAGTAGGCCTGAAGCTTTCTTT.

The chain has TRBV7-2 and TRBJ2-1; 11 bases agree with TRBD2. Germline CDR1 SGHTA, CDR2 FQGNSA. This CDR3 region has 15 residues. V gave up 5 bases and J gave up 8 bases; unmatched junction bases: 8. The CDR3 sequence: CASSKLAGDSYEQFF. The CDR3 coding sequence is TGTGCCAGCAGCAAACTAGCGGGAGATTCATATGAGCAGTTCTTC. Variable domain in full (rest from reference TRBV7-2 and TRBJ2-1): GAGVSQSPSNKVTEKGKDVELRCDPISGHTALYWYRQSLGQGLEFLIYFQGNSAPDKSGLPSDRFSAERTGGSVSTLTIQRTQQEDSAVYLCASSKLAGDSYEQFFGPGTRLTVL.

V and J are TRBV5-5 and TRBJ2-7; D is possibly TRBD1 or TRBD2 (5 bases each). The CDR3 is made up of 12 amino acids. Germline CDR1 is SGHKS and CDR2 is YYEKEE (reference sequence). Trimming pared 3 bases from V and 4 bases from J, leaving 8 bases between. The CDR3 reads CASSSGPYEQYF. CDR3 coding DNA: TGTGCCAGCAGCTCGGGGCCATACGAGCAGTACTTC.

The rearrangement uses TRBV6-1 and TRBJ2-7; D possibly corresponds to TRBD2 (5 bases). Deletions cut 3 bases from V and 6 bases from J, with 21 bases between. CDR3 length: 16 amino acids. Germline values: CDR1 MNHNS, CDR2 SASEGT. The CDR3, as DNA: TGTGCCAGCAGTGATTTGAACCGGGAAATCGGAGGCGAGCAGTACTTC. Protein sequence: CASSDLNREIGGEQYF.

The V and J genes are TRBV10-2 and TRBJ2-2; 14 bases align to TRBD2. CDR3 size: 14 residues. The V gene's germline CDR1 is WSHSY and CDR2 SAAADI. J gave up 6 bases and V 9 bases, and 3 bases lay outside the gene matches. In DNA, the CDR3 is TGCGCCAGTCGACTAGCGGGAGGGTCCGGGGAGCTGTTTTTT. This sequence encodes CASRLAGGSGELFF.

J is TRBJ2-1 and V is TRBV11-2; the D gene is possibly TRBD2 (5 bases). Germline values: CDR1 SGHAT, CDR2 FQNNGV. CDR3 length: 14 residues. V was trimmed by 5 bases and J by 9 bases, leaving 17 bases between them. CDR3 nucleotides: TGTGCCAGCAGCCAACCCGGGGTGGGTGGTGAGCAGTTCTTC. Translated, it gives CASSQPGVGGEQFF. Full variable domain (outside the CDR3, taken from reference TRBV11-2 and TRBJ2-1): EAGVAQSPRYKIIEKRQSVAFWCNPISGHATLYWYQQILGQGPKLLIQFQNNGVVDDSQLPKDRFSAERLKGVDSTLKIQPAKLEDSAVYLCASSQPGVGGEQFFGPGTRLTVL.

The chain carries TRBV2 and TRBJ1-5; no definite D call. The length of the CDR3 is 15 residues. Trimming stripped 1 base from V and 4 bases from J, with 11 bases between. Germline values: CDR1 SNHLY, CDR2 FYNNEI. The DNA for the CDR3 is TGTGCCAGCAGTGAAGAGCGCGTAGGGAATCAGCCCCAGCATTTT. It yields the protein CASSEERVGNQPQHF.

The sample holds one count of this clone. This sequence joins TRBV19 and TRBJ1-6, with TRBD1 identical over 9 bases. V was pared by 8 bases and J by 0 bases, with 2 bases of the junction left unmatched. The CDR3 spans 15 residues. Germline CDR1 reads LNHDA; CDR2 reads SQIVND (reference sequence). The CDR3 bases are TGTGCCAGTGGGACAGGGAGCTCCTATAATTCACCCCTCCACTTT. Translated, it gives CASGTGSSYNSPLHF.